This entry lists 27 T cell receptor beta chains sequenced from one sample in a study of shared clonotypes between healthy human individuals. The method was immunoSEQ multiplex PCR; TCRdb's version includes in-frame clones alone and lacks a portion of them. The table shows some 1,400,000 clones, with roughly 96% occurring only once. The sequenced material came from naive CD4+ T cells sorted from blood. Subset in this sample: CD45RA+ positively selected. Receptor source: a man in his thirties or forties in good health.

This clone was detected only once. The rearrangement uses TRBV2 and TRBJ2-3; D uncertain. This CDR3 region has 11 residues. Germline loops: CDR1 SNHLY, CDR2 FYNNEI. Trimming cost V 7 bases and J 1 base, with 3 bases left between them. CDR3 residues: CASTGTDTQYF. CDR3 DNA sequence: TGTGCCAGCACCGGCACAGATACGCAGTATTTT.

The J gene is TRBJ2-4, the V gene TRBV7-2, with 8 bases matching TRBD2. V trimming: 0 bases; J trimming: 4 bases; junction bases outside the gene matches: 8. CDR3 size: 17 residues. Germline V CDR1 and CDR2: SGHTA, FQGNSA. CDR3 residues: CASSLAELADHKNIQYF. The CDR3 nucleotides are TGTGCCAGCAGCTTAGCCGAACTAGCGGACCATAAAAACATTCAGTACTTC.

J is TRBJ2-7 and V is TRBV21-1; the D segment call TRBD2 is taken from the table without a DNA check. TRBV21-1 is tagged as a pseudogene. This CDR3 has 17 amino acids. The CDR3 sequence is CASSKMRLAGLEYEQYF. DNA of the CDR3: TGTGCCAGCAGCAAAATGAGGCTAGCGGGGCTAGAGTACGAGCAGTACTTC.

The rearrangement links TRBV10-3 to TRBJ1-4, with D uncertain. The ends were cut back, 4 bases at V and 0 bases at J, with 6 bases in the middle. The CDR3 totals 14 residues. The germline V gene has CDR1 ENHRY and CDR2 SYGVKD. The CDR3 DNA is TGTGCCATCAGTGGGACCGCAACTAATGAAAAACTGTTTTTT. It codes for CAISGTATNEKLFF.

This clone was detected once. CDR3 protein: CASRDLNLNQPQHF. The CDR3 bases are TGTGCCAGCAGGGACCTCAACCTCAATCAGCCCCAGCATTTT. The chain is built from TRBV6-1 and TRBJ1-5; no clear D. This CDR3 has 14 residues. V was pared by 6 bases and J by 3 bases, with 12 bases between. Germline V gene sequence: CDR1 MNHNS, CDR2 SASEGT.

This chain uses TRBV5-1 with TRBJ2-3, with 10 bases fitting TRBD1. The J segment lost 1 base and the V segment lost 4 bases, leaving 18 bases of the junction unmatched. CDR1 and CDR2 from the germline V gene are SGHRS and YFSETQ. The CDR3 is made up of 20 amino acids. The CDR3 sequence: CASSILLGTGDLDRTDTQYF. In DNA form, the CDR3 reads TGCGCCAGCAGCATACTACTCGGGACAGGGGACCTCGACCGCACAGATACGCAGTATTTT.

The chain joins TRBV9 to TRBJ2-1; 8 bases agree with TRBD1. The ends lost 1 base at V and 0 bases at J; junction bases unmatched: 6. CDR3 length equals 17 residues. Germline assignment: CDR1 SGDLS and CDR2 YYNGEE. The CDR3 nucleotides are TGTGCCAGCAGCGTATACCCGACAGGGGCCTCCTACAATGAGCAGTTCTTC. Its protein product is CASSVYPTGASYNEQFF.

This clone was observed once. The same CDR3 arises from other DNA sequences in this sample as well. The chain combines TRBV7-9 with TRBJ2-2; possible D gene TRBD1, 6 bases. Germline V gene sequence: CDR1 SEHNR, CDR2 FQNEAQ (reference sequence). This CDR3 is built from 15 residues. Trimming cost V 0 bases and J 1 base, with 6 bases left between them. The CDR3 region is CASSLAGGNTGELFF. The CDR3 DNA reads as TGTGCCAGCAGCTTAGCAGGGGGGAACACCGGGGAGCTGTTTTTT.

The chain employs TRBV14 and TRBJ2-7; D call uncertain. V gave up 2 bases and J gave up 0 bases, with 8 bases separating them. Germline CDR1 and CDR2: SGHDN and FVKESK. CDR3 length equals 14 residues. The CDR3 loop reads CASSQREPSYEQYF. CDR3 DNA sequence: TGTGCCAGCAGCCAACGTGAACCCTCCTACGAGCAGTACTTC. Using reference TRBV14 and TRBJ2-7 for the parts outside the CDR3, the full variable domain is EAGVTQFPSHSVIEKGQTVTLRCDPISGHDNLYWYRRVMGKEIKFLLHFVKESKQDESGMPNNRFLAERTGGTYSTLKVQPAELEDSGVYFCASSQREPSYEQYFGPGTRLTVT.

V gene TRBV28 combines with J gene TRBJ1-2, with D tentatively TRBD1 (6 bases). This CDR3 is 13 amino acids long. The ends were cut back, 6 bases at V and 0 bases at J, with 8 bases in the middle. Germline CDR1 is MDHEN and CDR2 is SYDVKM. The CDR3 sequence: CASRWTANYGYTF. As DNA, the CDR3 is TGTGCCAGCAGATGGACAGCTAACTATGGCTACACCTTC.

The V gene is TRBV28, the J gene TRBJ2-2; a weak D match, TRBD2 (5 bases). V was shortened by 1 base and J by 3 bases, with 9 bases between the two germline ends. This CDR3 has 15 amino acids. The germline V gene has CDR1 MDHEN and CDR2 SYDVKM. This chain's CDR3 is CASSLSPSYTGELFF. The CDR3, as DNA: TGTGCCAGCAGTTTATCCCCTAGCTACACCGGGGAGCTGTTTTTT. Based on the CDR3 plus reference TRBV28 and TRBJ2-2, the full variable domain is DVKVTQSSRYLVKRTGEKVFLECVQDMDHENMFWYRQDPGLGLRLIYFSYDVKMKEKGDIPEGYSVSREKKERFSLILESASTNQTSMYLCASSLSPSYTGELFFGEGSRLTVL.

CDR3 residues: CASSPHGRVFNEQFF. CDR3 DNA: TGTGCCAGCAGTCCCCACGGGAGGGTTTTCAATGAGCAGTTCTTC. This chain connects TRBV28 to TRBJ2-1; 8 bases line up with TRBD2. Germline lookup yields CDR1 MDHEN and CDR2 SYDVKM. The CDR3 sequence is 15 residues long. Trimming removed 5 bases from V and 6 bases from J; junction bases left unmatched: 9.

The rearrangement joins TRBV7-2 to TRBJ2-3, with D possibly TRBD1 on 6 matching bases. V dropped 5 bases and J dropped 0 bases, with 15 bases sitting between them. Per the germline V gene, CDR1 is SGHTA and CDR2 is FQGNSA. The CDR3 has 16 amino acids. The CDR3 region has the DNA TGTGCCAGCAGCCCCCCCACTAGGGGGAGCACAGATACGCAGTATTTT. Protein product: CASSPPTRGSTDTQYF. Full variable domain (remainder filled in from reference TRBV7-2 and TRBJ2-3): GAGVSQSPSNKVTEKGKDVELRCDPISGHTALYWYRQSLGQGLEFLIYFQGNSAPDKSGLPSDRFSAERTGGSVSTLTIQRTQQEDSAVYLCASSPPTRGSTDTQYFGPGTRLTVL.

With respect to this clone: The sample holds other DNA sequences that translate to the same CDR3. The V gene is TRBV27, the J gene TRBJ1-1; D is unclear. Deletions cut 3 bases from V and 1 base from J, with 6 bases between. The V gene's germline CDR1 is MNHEY and CDR2 SMNVEV (reference sequence). The CDR3 consists of 13 residues. CDR3: CASSFGGNTEAFF. CDR3 nucleotides: TGTGCCAGCAGTTTCGGCGGGAACACTGAAGCTTTCTTT.

The rearrangement uses TRBV27 and TRBJ2-2, with D possibly being TRBD1 (6 bases). The CDR3 contains 15 residues. The V end was cut by 11 bases, the J end by 1 base, with 17 bases between. Per germline, CDR1 MNHEY and CDR2 SMNVEV (reference sequence). The CDR3, as DNA: TGTGCCTCCCGGACAGCTATAATGAACACCGGGGAGCTGTTTTTT. It is translated as CASRTAIMNTGELFF.

The V and J genes are TRBV9 and TRBJ2-5, with no clear D. The CDR3 totals 13 residues. Per germline, CDR1 SGDLS and CDR2 YYNGEE. Trimming took off 4 bases at V and 1 base at J, with 8 bases between the two ends. The CDR3 here is CASSPKSQETQYF. CDR3 DNA: TGTGCCAGCAGCCCCAAATCCCAAGAGACCCAGTACTTC.

V usage is TRBV21-1 and J usage is TRBJ2-2; no check of the table's D call, TRBD2, against the DNA was made. TRBV21-1 is reported as a pseudogene. This CDR3 has 17 residues. The CDR3 DNA sequence: TGTGCCAGCAGCAAAGCCCCCGGGGGTAAAAACACCGGGGAGCTGTTTTTT. Translating it yields CASSKAPGGKNTGELFF.

This chain links TRBV4-3 with TRBJ1-5, with D hard to call. This CDR3 has 13 residues. The germline V gene encodes CDR1 LGHNA and CDR2 YSLEER. Trimming shortened V by 1 base and J by 5 bases, and 6 bases separated the two germline ends. The CDR3 reads CASSQVLDQPQHF. The DNA for the CDR3 is TGCGCCAGCAGCCAAGTTTTGGATCAGCCCCAGCATTTT.

The genes are TRBV27 and TRBJ2-7; TRBD2 aligns across 10 bases. CDR3 length: 13 residues. The J segment lost 4 bases and the V segment lost 4 bases, leaving 1 base of the junction unmatched. The germline CDR1 and CDR2 sequences are MNHEY and SMNVEV (reference sequence). The CDR3 region is CASSWTSGYEQYF. The CDR3 DNA reads TGTGCCAGCAGTTGGACTAGCGGATACGAGCAGTACTTC.

This chain links TRBV6-4 with TRBJ2-2; unclear D gene. V gave up 4 bases and J gave up 1 base, with 7 bases separating them. The germline CDR1 and CDR2 sequences are MRHNA and SNTAGT. This CDR3 has 14 amino acids. The CDR3 reads CASSVGRNTGELFF. The CDR3 DNA reads as TGTGCCAGCAGTGTAGGCAGGAACACCGGGGAGCTGTTTTTT.

The chain is built from TRBV7-8 and TRBJ2-1, with a weak D call TRBD1 (6 bases). Trimming took off 5 bases at V and 4 bases at J, with 18 bases between the two ends. This CDR3 is 16 amino acids long. CDR1 is SGHVS and CDR2 is FQNEAQ in the germline V gene. CDR3 loop: CASSPKGVVVYNEQFF. The CDR3 coding sequence is TGTGCCAGCAGCCCGAAGGGGGTAGTCGTTTACAATGAGCAGTTCTTC.

V and J are TRBV27 and TRBJ2-5; 13 positions match TRBD2. V lost 5 bases and J lost 5; bases outside the gene matches: 8. The CDR3 is 16 residues long. Germline V CDR1 and CDR2: MNHEY, SMNVEV (reference sequence). CDR3 residues: CASSLTSGRNGETQYF. The CDR3, as DNA: TGTGCCAGCAGTCTGACTAGCGGGAGGAACGGGGAGACCCAGTACTTC.

The rearrangement links TRBV7-3 to TRBJ2-1, with D perhaps TRBD1 or TRBD2 (6 bases each). This CDR3 contains 16 residues. The germline V and J ends were trimmed by 3 bases and 2 bases, with 14 bases remaining between them. Germline assignment: CDR1 SGHTA and CDR2 FQGTGA. The chain's CDR3 is CASSFQGGTTYNEQFF. The DNA of the CDR3 is TGTGCCAGCAGCTTTCAAGGCGGGACAACCTACAATGAGCAGTTCTTC. Variable domain in full (rest from reference TRBV7-3 and TRBJ2-1): GAGVSQTPSNKVTEKGKYVELRCDPISGHTALYWYRQSLGQGPEFLIYFQGTGAADDSGLPNDRFFAVRPEGSVSTLKIQRTERGDSAVYLCASSFQGGTTYNEQFFGPGTRLTVL.

The chain uses TRBV10-3 and TRBJ2-7, with D perhaps TRBD1 or TRBD2 (5 bases each). The CDR3 has 15 amino acids. Germline CDR1 ENHRY, CDR2 SYGVKD. Trimming shortened V by 1 base and J by 7 bases, and 17 bases separated the two germline ends. The CDR3 DNA sequence: TGTGCCATCAGTGAGTTCGGGACGCCCGGAGCAGAGCAGTACTTC. Translated, it gives CAISEFGTPGAEQYF.

This sequence joins TRBV6-1 and TRBJ2-3, with TRBD2 identical over 13 bases. The CDR3 loop spans 16 amino acids. The ends lost 4 bases at V and 3 bases at J; junction bases unmatched: 4. Germline-derived CDR1 and CDR2 are MNHNS and SASEGT. DNA of the CDR3: TGTGCCAGCAGTGGGACTAGCGGGAGTAGGACAGATACGCAGTATTTT. Translation gives CASSGTSGSRTDTQYF.

The chain is built from TRBV7-6 and TRBJ2-1; 9 nucleotides agree with TRBD1. V shed 5 bases, J shed 7 bases, and the junction held 15 bases outside the gene matches. The V gene's germline CDR1 is SGHVS and CDR2 FNYEAQ. The CDR3 consists of 17 residues. The CDR3 loop reads CASSRINRGQGRNEQFF. As DNA, the CDR3 is TGTGCCAGCAGCCGTATAAACAGGGGGCAGGGAAGAAATGAGCAGTTCTTC.

V gene TRBV28 combines with J gene TRBJ2-4; 7 nucleotides line up with TRBD1. V lost 8 bases and J lost 3; bases outside the gene matches: 7. The CDR3 has 14 residues. Germline CDR1 reads MDHEN; CDR2 reads SYDVKM. The CDR3: CASLDRDSKNIQYF. CDR3 DNA: TGTGCCAGCTTGGACCGGGACAGCAAAAACATTCAGTACTTC.